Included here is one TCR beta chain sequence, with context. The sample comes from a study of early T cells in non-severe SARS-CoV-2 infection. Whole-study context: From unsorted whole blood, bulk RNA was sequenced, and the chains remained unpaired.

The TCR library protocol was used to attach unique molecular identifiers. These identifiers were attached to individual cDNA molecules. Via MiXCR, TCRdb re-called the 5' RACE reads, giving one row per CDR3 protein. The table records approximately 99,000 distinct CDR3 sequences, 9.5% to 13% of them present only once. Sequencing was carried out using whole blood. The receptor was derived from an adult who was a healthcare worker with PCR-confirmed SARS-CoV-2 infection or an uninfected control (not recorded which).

This CDR3 reads CATSGTGSYEQYF. DNA of the CDR3: TGTGCCACCAGTGGGACAGGGTCCTACGAGCAGTACTTC. The V and J genes are TRBV24-1 and TRBJ2-7, with 8 bases aligning to TRBD1. V gave up 5 bases and J gave up 1 base; unmatched junction bases: 0. The CDR3 has 13 amino acids. Germline V lookup: CDR1 KGHDR, CDR2 SFDVKD.